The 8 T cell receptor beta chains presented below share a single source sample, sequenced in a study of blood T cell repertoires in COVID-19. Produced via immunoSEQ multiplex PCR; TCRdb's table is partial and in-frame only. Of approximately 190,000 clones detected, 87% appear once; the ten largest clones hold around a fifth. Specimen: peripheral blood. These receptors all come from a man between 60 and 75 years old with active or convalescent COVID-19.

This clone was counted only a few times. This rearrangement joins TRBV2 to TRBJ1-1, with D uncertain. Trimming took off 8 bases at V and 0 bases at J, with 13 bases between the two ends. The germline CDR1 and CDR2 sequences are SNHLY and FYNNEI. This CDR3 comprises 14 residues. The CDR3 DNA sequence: TGTGCCAGCCTAGAGATTGGCCTGAACACTGAAGCTTTCTTT. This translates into CASLEIGLNTEAFF.

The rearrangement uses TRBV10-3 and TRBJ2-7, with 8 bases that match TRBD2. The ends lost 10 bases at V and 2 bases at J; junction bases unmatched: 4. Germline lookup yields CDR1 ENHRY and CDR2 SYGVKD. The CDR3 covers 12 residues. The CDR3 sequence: CATREGAYEQYF. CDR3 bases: TGTGCCACCCGGGAGGGAGCCTACGAGCAGTACTTC.

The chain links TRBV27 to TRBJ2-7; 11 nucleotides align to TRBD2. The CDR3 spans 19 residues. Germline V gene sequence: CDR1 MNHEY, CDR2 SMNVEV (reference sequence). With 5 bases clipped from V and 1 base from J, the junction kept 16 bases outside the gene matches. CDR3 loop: CASSPHWASGGILSYEQYF. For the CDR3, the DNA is TGTGCCAGCAGTCCACACTGGGCTAGCGGGGGGATCCTTTCCTACGAGCAGTACTTC.

The CDR3 is CASSSGLAGLWLQFF. The CDR3 nucleotides are TGTGCCAGCAGCTCGGGACTAGCGGGGCTCTGGTTGCAGTTCTTC. The chain is built from TRBV7-2 and TRBJ2-1, with 13 positions matching TRBD2. The CDR3 runs 15 residues. Germline lookup yields CDR1 SGHTA and CDR2 FQGNSA. The V gene end was trimmed by 4 bases and the J gene end by 12 bases; junction bases not matched to a gene: 9. The whole variable domain, filled in from reference TRBV7-2 and TRBJ2-1, reads GAGVSQSPSNKVTEKGKDVELRCDPISGHTALYWYRQSLGQGLEFLIYFQGNSAPDKSGLPSDRFSAERTGGSVSTLTIQRTQQEDSAVYLCASSSGLAGLWLQFFGPGTRLTVL.

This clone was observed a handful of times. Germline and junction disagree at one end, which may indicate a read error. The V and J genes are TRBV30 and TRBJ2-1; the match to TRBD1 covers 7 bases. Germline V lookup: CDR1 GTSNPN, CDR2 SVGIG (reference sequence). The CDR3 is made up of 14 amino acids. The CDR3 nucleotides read TGTGCCTGGAGTTTAGGGGGCCAATACAATGGGCAGTTCTTC. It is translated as CAWSLGGQYNGQFF. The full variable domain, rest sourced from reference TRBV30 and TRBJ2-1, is SQTIHQWPATLVQPVGSPLSLECTVEGTSNPNLYWYRQAAGRGLQLLFYSVGIGQISSEVPQNLSASRPQDRQFILSSKKLLLSDSGFYLCAWSLGGQYNGQFFGPGTRLTVL.

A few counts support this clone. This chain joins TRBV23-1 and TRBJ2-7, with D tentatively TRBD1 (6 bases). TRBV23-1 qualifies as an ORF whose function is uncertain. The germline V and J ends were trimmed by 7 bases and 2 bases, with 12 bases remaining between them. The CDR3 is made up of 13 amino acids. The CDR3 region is CASKVGTPYEQYF. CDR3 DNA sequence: TGCGCCAGCAAAGTGGGGACACCCTACGAGCAGTACTTC.

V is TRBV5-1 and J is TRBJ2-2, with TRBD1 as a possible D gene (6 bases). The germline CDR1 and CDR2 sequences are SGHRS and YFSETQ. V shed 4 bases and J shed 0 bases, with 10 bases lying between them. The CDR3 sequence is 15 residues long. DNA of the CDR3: TGCGCCAGCAGCCAGGACAGCACGAACACCGGGGAGCTGTTTTTT. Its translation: CASSQDSTNTGELFF.

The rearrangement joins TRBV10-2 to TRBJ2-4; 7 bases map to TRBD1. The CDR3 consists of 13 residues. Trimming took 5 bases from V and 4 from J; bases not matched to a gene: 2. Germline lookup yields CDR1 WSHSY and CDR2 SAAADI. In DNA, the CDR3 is TGCGCCAGCAGTCCGGGACAGAAAAACATTCAGTACTTC. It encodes CASSPGQKNIQYF.